A single sample is the source of the 7 T cell receptor beta chains below, sequenced in a study of blood T cell repertoires in COVID-19. Data came from immunoSEQ multiplex PCR; TCRdb stores just in-frame clones and leaves some out. Of over 110,000 clones in the sample, less than 90% were seen once. Material: PBMCs or T cells enriched from blood (not recorded which). The receptors were gathered from a man in his forties with acute COVID-19.

This clone was recorded only once. This chain joins TRBV20-1 and TRBJ1-5; 8 bases fit TRBD1. The V gene end was trimmed by 8 bases and the J gene end by 15 bases; junction bases not matched to a gene: 9. From germline, CDR1 is DFQATT and CDR2 SNEGSKA (reference sequence). The CDR3 runs to 10 residues. The chain's CDR3 is CSSTGGRGHF. CDR3 in DNA: TGCAGTTCTACAGGGGGAAGAGGGCATTTT.

The chain recombines TRBV28 with TRBJ1-4; perhaps TRBD1 as D (6 bases). This CDR3 is 16 amino acids long. The germline V gene has CDR1 MDHEN and CDR2 SYDVKM. V was shortened by 1 base and J by 0 bases, with 9 bases between the two germline ends. This chain's CDR3 is CASSLLQGTTNEKLFF. CDR3 in DNA: TGTGCCAGCAGTTTATTACAGGGAACAACTAATGAAAAACTGTTTTTT.

This chain uses TRBV7-8 with TRBJ2-1; maybe TRBD1 (6 bases). This CDR3 comprises 15 residues. Germline values: CDR1 SGHVS, CDR2 FQNEAQ. V was shortened by 5 bases and J by 0 bases, with 11 bases between the two germline ends. CDR3 amino acids: CASSQGHSSYNEQFF. CDR3 DNA: TGTGCCAGCAGCCAGGGACACTCCTCCTACAATGAGCAGTTCTTC.

The rearrangement joins TRBV2 to TRBJ2-1; 7 bases agree with TRBD2. Germline values: CDR1 SNHLY, CDR2 FYNNEI. This CDR3 comprises 13 residues. V shed 10 bases and J 5 bases; nucleotides not matched to a gene: 8. CDR3 sequence reads: CATALSGNNEQFF. The CDR3 region has the DNA TGTGCCACCGCCCTAAGCGGGAACAATGAGCAGTTCTTC.

The chain combines TRBV30 with TRBJ2-1, with 10 positions matching TRBD2. J gave up 3 bases and V 8 bases, and 4 bases lay outside the gene matches. Germline V gene data show CDR1 as GTSNPN and CDR2 as SVGIG (reference sequence). The CDR3 is 13 residues long. CDR3 loop: CATSSGSYNEQFF. The CDR3 bases are TGTGCCACGTCTAGCGGGAGCTACAATGAGCAGTTCTTC.

The chain joins TRBV5-8 to TRBJ2-5, with 7 bases lining up with TRBD1. CDR3 length: 15 residues. V lost 0 bases, J lost 3 bases, and 5 bases stayed unmatched. CDR1 is SGHTS, CDR2 YDEGEE, per germline. The CDR3 sequence: CASSLGSGTEETQYF. The CDR3 DNA reads TGTGCCAGCAGCTTGGGCTCCGGGACAGAAGAGACCCAGTACTTC. The variable domain in full, completed from reference TRBV5-8 and TRBJ2-5, reads EAGVTQSPTHLIKTRGQQATLRCSPISGHTSVYWYQQALGLGLQFLLWYDEGEERNRGNFPPRFSGRQFPNYSSELNVNALELEDSALYLCASSLGSGTEETQYFGPGTRLLVL.

This clone was seen just once. Other nucleotide sequences in the sample specify the same CDR3. CDR3 amino acids: CASSPRTDTQYF. The CDR3 DNA reads as TGTGCCAGTAGCCCGAGGACAGATACGCAGTATTTT. The chain recombines TRBV19 with TRBJ2-3; D remains ambiguous. CDR3 length: 12 amino acids. Trimming cost V 6 bases and J 3 bases, with 7 bases left between them. Germline values: CDR1 LNHDA, CDR2 SQIVND (reference sequence).